The 28 T cell receptor beta chains in this list originate from one sample, sequenced in a study of T cell responses to AZD1222 COVID-19 vaccine. Here immunoSEQ multiplex PCR was the method, and the copy in TCRdb shows in-frame clones only, minus some. Of 65,000 to 100,000 clones in the sample, 65% to 85% were seen once. The starting material was peripheral blood, obtained on day 0 of AZD1222 vaccination. These receptors were obtained from an adult in good health.

The V gene is TRBV3-1 (or the pseudogene TRBV3-2), the J gene TRBJ2-5, with D maybe TRBD1 (5 bases). The CDR3 length is 14 residues. V was trimmed by 0 bases and J by 5 bases, leaving 10 bases between them. CDR1 is LGHDT, CDR2 YNNKEL, per germline (reference sequence). The CDR3 coding sequence is TGTGCCAGCAGCCAAGAAGGGGTTGGCGAGACCCAGTACTTC. Protein product: CASSQEGVGETQYF.

The chain has TRBV5-6 and TRBJ1-5; D might be TRBD1 (5 bases). V lost 4 bases and J 3 bases, leaving 8 bases between the germline ends. CDR3 length: 13 residues. In germline, CDR1 is SGHDT, CDR2 YYEEEE. The CDR3, as DNA: TGTGCCAGCAGCCTCAGGGACAATCAGCCCCAGCATTTT. Translation gives CASSLRDNQPQHF. The entire variable domain, with the rest obtained from reference TRBV5-6 and TRBJ1-5, is as follows: DAGVTQSPTHLIKTRGQQVTLRCSPKSGHDTVSWYQQALGQGPQFIFQYYEEEERQRGNFPDRFSGHQFPNYSSELNVNALLLGDSALYLCASSLRDNQPQHFGDGTRLSIL.

The V and J genes are TRBV24-1 and TRBJ2-1, with 7 bases aligning to TRBD1. The CDR3 covers 18 residues. Germline loops: CDR1 KGHDR, CDR2 SFDVKD. Unmatched junction bases numbered 15, after V lost 5 bases and J lost 3 bases. The chain's CDR3 is CATSGETGPLPLYNEQFF. CDR3 DNA: TGTGCCACCAGTGGGGAGACAGGGCCTTTACCTCTCTACAATGAGCAGTTCTTC.

This clone has a single count. The chain recombines TRBV7-7 with TRBJ1-1; weak D call: TRBD1 (5 bases). Trimming stripped 5 bases from V and 1 base from J, with 11 bases between. Looked up from germline, CDR1 is SSHAT and CDR2 is FNYEAQ (reference sequence). The CDR3 covers 14 residues. This chain's CDR3 is CASSAQVTNTEAFF. In DNA form, the CDR3 reads TGTGCCAGCAGCGCACAGGTCACGAACACTGAAGCTTTCTTT.

V is TRBV4-1 and J is TRBJ1-2; D not resolved. Germline V gene lookup returns CDR1 MGHRA and CDR2 YSYEKL. CDR3 length: 14 residues. V was shortened by 6 bases and J by 8 bases, with 19 bases between the two germline ends. CDR3 residues: CASSPISGRGGYTF. The CDR3 DNA reads as TGCGCCAGCAGTCCAATATCGGGCCGTGGGGGCTACACCTTC.

The V gene is TRBV2, the J gene TRBJ1-1; no firm D call. Germline-derived CDR1 and CDR2 are SNHLY and FYNNEI. The CDR3 covers 12 residues. V dropped 4 bases and J dropped 3 bases, with 6 bases sitting between them. The DNA of the CDR3 is TGTGCCAGCAGTGTGTCGGACACTGAAGCTTTCTTT. This sequence encodes CASSVSDTEAFF.

This clone came up once. The chain uses TRBV24-1 and TRBJ2-7; D ambiguous. The CDR3 runs to 14 residues. V was cut by 4 bases and J by 2 bases, with 11 bases left in between. Germline CDR1 KGHDR, CDR2 SFDVKD. This CDR3 is CATSDQRSPYEQYF. CDR3 coding DNA: TGTGCCACCAGTGACCAGCGATCCCCCTACGAGCAGTACTTC.

The rearrangement joins TRBV12-3 or TRBV12-4 to TRBJ1-2, with 7 bases that match TRBD1. CDR3 length: 12 residues. The junction had 3 bases not matched to a gene; V was cut back by 5 bases and J by 6 bases. The CDR3 region has the DNA TGTGCCAGCAGTCTACAGGGGAATGGCTACACCTTC. This encodes CASSLQGNGYTF.

The chain couples TRBV3-1 (or the pseudogene TRBV3-2) to TRBJ1-3; tentative D call: TRBD1 (5 bases). With 4 bases removed from V and 3 bases from J, the gap between germline ends came to 10 bases. CDR1 LGHDT and CDR2 YNNKEL come from the germline V gene (reference sequence). This CDR3 region has 14 residues. CDR3 nucleotide sequence: TGTGCCAGCAGCCCCGTGGGGGGTGGAAACACCATATATTTT. It encodes CASSPVGGGNTIYF.

Only one count was recorded for this clone. This chain uses TRBV7-8 with TRBJ2-5, with D perhaps TRBD2 (6 bases). The CDR3 has 14 residues. Trimming pared 5 bases from V and 4 bases from J, leaving 14 bases between. CDR1 and CDR2 (germline): SGHVS, FQNEAQ. Written as DNA, the CDR3 is TGTGCCAGCAGCCATAGCGGACCCGGAGAGACCCAGTACTTC. Its protein product is CASSHSGPGETQYF.

The V and J genes are TRBV10-3 and TRBJ2-7; D call uncertain. V was cut by 5 bases and J by 7 bases, with 9 bases left in between. CDR3 length: 11 residues. Germline values: CDR1 ENHRY, CDR2 SYGVKD. This chain's CDR3 is CAISTSQEQYF. CDR3 nucleotide sequence: TGTGCCATCAGTACCTCCCAGGAGCAGTACTTC.

The rearrangement joins TRBV5-6 to TRBJ1-5; maybe TRBD1 (5 bases). There are 14 residues in the CDR3. The ends were cut back, 3 bases at V and 4 bases at J, with 11 bases in the middle. The germline CDR1 and CDR2 sequences are SGHDT and YYEEEE. CDR3 region: CASSWGKGNQPQHF. The DNA of the CDR3 is TGTGCCAGCAGCTGGGGGAAAGGGAATCAGCCCCAGCATTTT.

The J gene is TRBJ1-5, the V gene TRBV6-1; D is undetermined. Deletions cut 3 bases from V and 3 bases from J, with 15 bases between. Germline CDR1 reads MNHNS; CDR2 reads SASEGT. This CDR3 spans 16 amino acids. CDR3 sequence: CASSDLEYDVNQPQHF. The CDR3 coding sequence is TGTGCCAGCAGTGACTTGGAATATGACGTCAATCAGCCCCAGCATTTT.

The gene calls are TRBV7-9 and TRBJ1-1, with a tentative D call TRBD1 (6 bases). The CDR3 consists of 14 residues. Trimming shortened V by 3 bases and J by 5 bases, and 13 bases separated the two germline ends. CDR1 is SEHNR and CDR2 is FQNEAQ in the germline V gene (reference sequence). CDR3 sequence (DNA): TGTGCCAGCAGCTTTGAACAGGGAAGTACTGAAGCTTTCTTT. It encodes CASSFEQGSTEAFF.

The chain links TRBV7-8 to TRBJ2-7; D uncertain. CDR3 length: 13 amino acids. Germline loops: CDR1 SGHVS, CDR2 FQNEAQ. The germline V and J ends were trimmed by 1 base and 4 bases, with 8 bases remaining between them. CDR3 nucleotide sequence: TGTGCCAGCAGCTTAGGGTGGGGTTACGAGCAGTACTTC. Protein sequence: CASSLGWGYEQYF.

Only one count was recorded for this clone. The chain uses TRBV5-4 and TRBJ1-4, with a possible D match to TRBD1 (5 bases). Germline V CDR1 and CDR2: SGHNT, YYREEE (reference sequence). Trimming took off 7 bases at V and 5 bases at J, with 18 bases between the two ends. The CDR3 contains 15 residues. This CDR3 is CASPRGTRINEKLFF. DNA of the CDR3: TGTGCCAGCCCTCGGGGGACCCGTATAAATGAAAAACTGTTTTTT. Variable domain in full (rest from reference TRBV5-4 and TRBJ1-4): ETGVTQSPTHLIKTRGQQVTLRCSSQSGHNTVSWYQQALGQGPQFIFQYYREEENGRGNFPPRFSGLQFPNYSSELNVNALELDDSALYLCASPRGTRINEKLFFGSGTQLSVL.

This clone was observed a few times. In nucleotides, the CDR3 is TGTGCCAGCAGCCTCCTAGGGGAGACCCAGTACTTC. This gives the protein CASSLLGETQYF. The chain has TRBV3-1 (or the pseudogene TRBV3-2) and TRBJ2-5, with D unresolved. The CDR3 covers 12 residues. Per the germline V gene, CDR1 is LGHDT and CDR2 is YNNKEL (reference sequence). Deletions cut 4 bases from V and 5 bases from J, with 8 bases between.

This clone was observed a few times. This sequence joins TRBV14 and TRBJ2-3, with 8 bases aligning to TRBD2. Germline assignment: CDR1 SGHDN and CDR2 FVKESK. The CDR3 has 16 amino acids. The junction had 5 bases not matched to a gene; V was cut back by 0 bases and J by 3 bases. CDR3 nucleotides: TGTGCCAGCAGCCAAGATATACTAGCGGTAACAGATACGCAGTATTTT. Amino acid sequence: CASSQDILAVTDTQYF.

The chain joins TRBV28 to TRBJ2-1; the D gene is possibly TRBD2 (6 bases). This CDR3 has 15 amino acids. Trimming removed 6 bases from V and 10 bases from J, with 22 bases in between. Germline CDR1 is MDHEN and CDR2 is SYDVKM. CDR3 region: CASSPLAVRPGEQFF. Written as DNA, the CDR3 is TGTGCCAGCAGCCCTTTAGCGGTTCGCCCAGGGGAGCAGTTCTTC.

This clone occurred once. The V gene is TRBV7-9, the J gene TRBJ2-1; 13 bases are shared with TRBD2. The CDR3 contains 16 residues. With 4 bases clipped from V and 5 bases from J, the junction kept 5 bases outside the gene matches. CDR1 SEHNR and CDR2 FQNEAQ come from the germline V gene (reference sequence). In DNA, the CDR3 is TGTGCCAGCAGCTCCGGGACTAGCGGGATCAACAATGAGCAGTTCTTC. This codes for CASSSGTSGINNEQFF. Full variable domain (missing parts from reference TRBV7-9 and TRBJ2-1): DTGVSQNPRHKITKRGQNVTFRCDPISEHNRLYWYRQTLGQGPEFLTYFQNEAQLEKSRLLSDRFSAERPKGSFSTLEIQRTEQGDSAMYLCASSSGTSGINNEQFFGPGTRLTVL.

The chain carries TRBV4-1 and TRBJ2-2, with 8 bases lining up with TRBD1. The CDR3 spans 15 residues. The germline V gene has CDR1 MGHRA and CDR2 YSYEKL. V shed 1 base and J 7 bases; nucleotides not matched to a gene: 5. CDR3 sequence: CASSQGRGRIGELFF. CDR3 DNA sequence: TGCGCCAGCAGCCAAGGCAGGGGGCGTATCGGGGAGCTGTTTTTT.

V and J are TRBV19 and TRBJ2-1; D is possibly TRBD2 (6 bases). V lost 1 base, J lost 4 bases, and 8 bases lay in between. The CDR3 extends over 14 amino acids. The germline V gene has CDR1 LNHDA and CDR2 SQIVND (reference sequence). In DNA form, the CDR3 reads TGTGCCAGTAGTATAGGCGGGATGTACAATGAGCAGTTCTTC. It specifies CASSIGGMYNEQFF.

The chain couples TRBV7-2 to TRBJ2-7; 7 bases map to TRBD2. CDR3 size: 12 residues. V gave up 5 bases and J gave up 5 bases; unmatched junction bases: 3. Germline V lookup: CDR1 SGHTA, CDR2 FQGNSA. CDR3 amino acids: CASSPTSDEQYF. The CDR3 DNA sequence: TGTGCCAGCAGCCCTACTAGCGACGAGCAGTACTTC.

The table lists this clone with a few counts. The chain combines TRBV3-1 (or the pseudogene TRBV3-2) with TRBJ2-1, with 10 bases lining up with TRBD2. Germline CDR1 is LGHDT and CDR2 is YNNKEL (reference sequence). The CDR3 runs to 15 residues. With V trimmed by 6 bases and J by 9 bases, 11 bases remained unmatched. The CDR3: CASSTGTSVVGEQFF. In nucleotides, the CDR3 is TGTGCCAGCAGTACCGGGACTAGCGTCGTTGGTGAGCAGTTCTTC.

The rearrangement uses TRBV2 and TRBJ1-1; 7 bases map to TRBD1. The trim removed 4 bases at V and 1 base at J, leaving 9 bases unmatched. CDR1 SNHLY and CDR2 FYNNEI come from the germline V gene. This CDR3 is 16 amino acids long. This chain's CDR3 is CASSGTRDSWNTEAFF. For the CDR3, the DNA is TGTGCCAGCAGTGGAACTAGGGACAGTTGGAACACTGAAGCTTTCTTT.

This sequence joins TRBV7-2 and TRBJ1-5, with 8 bases lining up with TRBD1. Looked up from germline, CDR1 is SGHTA and CDR2 is FQGNSA. The CDR3 is 16 amino acids. The V segment lost 2 bases and the J segment 4 bases; nucleotides outside the gene matches: 7. The CDR3 here is CASSLNLDRENQPQHF. The CDR3 nucleotides are TGTGCCAGCAGCTTAAACTTGGACAGGGAAAATCAGCCCCAGCATTTT.

The chain recombines TRBV7-9 with TRBJ2-7; 10 nucleotides match TRBD2. V gave up 1 base and J gave up 3 bases; unmatched junction bases: 3. This CDR3 is built from 15 residues. The germline CDR1 and CDR2 sequences are SEHNR and FQNEAQ (reference sequence). This chain's CDR3 is CASSLGASGSYEQYF. The CDR3 nucleotides read TGTGCCAGCAGCTTAGGAGCTAGCGGGAGCTACGAGCAGTACTTC. Combining the CDR3 with reference TRBV7-9 and TRBJ2-7 gives the whole variable domain DTGVSQNPRHKITKRGQNVTFRCDPISEHNRLYWYRQTLGQGPEFLTYFQNEAQLEKSRLLSDRFSAERPKGSFSTLEIQRTEQGDSAMYLCASSLGASGSYEQYFGPGTRLTVT.

The chain uses TRBV19 and TRBJ2-5, with TRBD2 matching 9 bases. V lost 3 bases and J lost 2; bases outside the gene matches: 4. Germline V gives CDR1 LNHDA, CDR2 SQIVND (reference sequence). This CDR3 contains 15 residues. DNA for the CDR3: TGTGCCAGTAGTATGCTAGCGGGGCAACAAGAGACCCAGTACTTC. As protein: CASSMLAGQQETQYF.